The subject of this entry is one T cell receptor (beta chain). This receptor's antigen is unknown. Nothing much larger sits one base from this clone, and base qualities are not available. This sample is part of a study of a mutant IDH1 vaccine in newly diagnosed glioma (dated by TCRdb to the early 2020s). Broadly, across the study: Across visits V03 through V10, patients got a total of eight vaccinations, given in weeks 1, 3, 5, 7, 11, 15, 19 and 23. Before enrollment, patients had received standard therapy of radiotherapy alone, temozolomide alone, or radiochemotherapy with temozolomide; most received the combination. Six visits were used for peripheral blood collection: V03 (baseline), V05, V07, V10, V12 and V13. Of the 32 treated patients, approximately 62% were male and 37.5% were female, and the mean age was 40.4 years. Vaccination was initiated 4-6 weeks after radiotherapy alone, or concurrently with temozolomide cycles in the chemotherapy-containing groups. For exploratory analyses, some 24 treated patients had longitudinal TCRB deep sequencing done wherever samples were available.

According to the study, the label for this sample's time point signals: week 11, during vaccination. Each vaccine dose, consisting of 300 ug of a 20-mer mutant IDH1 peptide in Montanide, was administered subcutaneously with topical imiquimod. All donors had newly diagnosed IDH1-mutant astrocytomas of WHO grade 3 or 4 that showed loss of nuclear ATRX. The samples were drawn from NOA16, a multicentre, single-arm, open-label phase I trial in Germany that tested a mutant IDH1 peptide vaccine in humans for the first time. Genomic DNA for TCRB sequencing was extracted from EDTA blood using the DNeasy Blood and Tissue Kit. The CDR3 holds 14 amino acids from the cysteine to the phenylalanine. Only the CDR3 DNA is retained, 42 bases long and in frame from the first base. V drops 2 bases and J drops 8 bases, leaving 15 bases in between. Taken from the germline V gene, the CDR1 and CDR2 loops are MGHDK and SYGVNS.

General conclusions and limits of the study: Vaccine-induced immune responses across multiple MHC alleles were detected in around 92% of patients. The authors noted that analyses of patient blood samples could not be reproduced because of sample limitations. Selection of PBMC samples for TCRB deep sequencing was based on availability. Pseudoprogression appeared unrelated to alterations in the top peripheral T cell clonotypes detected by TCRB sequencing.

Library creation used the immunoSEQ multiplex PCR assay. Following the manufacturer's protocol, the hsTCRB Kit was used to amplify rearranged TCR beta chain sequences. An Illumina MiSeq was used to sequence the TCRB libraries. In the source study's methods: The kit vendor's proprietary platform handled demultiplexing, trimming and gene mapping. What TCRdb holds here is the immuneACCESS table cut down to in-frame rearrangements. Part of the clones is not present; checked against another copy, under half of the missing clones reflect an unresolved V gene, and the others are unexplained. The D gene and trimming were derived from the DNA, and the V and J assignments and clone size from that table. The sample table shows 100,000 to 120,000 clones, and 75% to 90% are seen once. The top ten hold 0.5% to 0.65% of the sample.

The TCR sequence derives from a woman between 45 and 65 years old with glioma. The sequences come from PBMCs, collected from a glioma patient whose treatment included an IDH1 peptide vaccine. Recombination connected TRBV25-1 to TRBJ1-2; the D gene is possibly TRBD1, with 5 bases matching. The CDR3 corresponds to CASSEGFRGRGYTF. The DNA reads TGTGCCAGCAGTGAAGGGTTTAGGGGCCGAGGCTACACCTTC.